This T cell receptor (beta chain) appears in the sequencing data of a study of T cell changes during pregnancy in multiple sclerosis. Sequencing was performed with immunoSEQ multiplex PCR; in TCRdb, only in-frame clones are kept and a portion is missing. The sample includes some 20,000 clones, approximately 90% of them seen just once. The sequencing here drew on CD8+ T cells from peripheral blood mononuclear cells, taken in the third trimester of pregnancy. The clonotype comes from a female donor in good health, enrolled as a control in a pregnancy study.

CDR3 coding DNA: TGTGCCAGCAGCTTAGAAAGGGGCCGGAACTATGGCTACACCTTC. Its protein product is CASSLERGRNYGYTF. The chain combines TRBV7-9 with TRBJ1-2, with D perhaps matching TRBD1 (5 bases). Trimming took 1 base from V and 2 from J, leaving 11 bases between them. The CDR3 has 15 residues. The germline gives CDR1 SEHNR, CDR2 FQNEAQ (reference sequence).